This TCR beta chain emerged from a study of cytomegalovirus exposure and HLA in healthy donors. Details on this clone: No antigen is known for it.

The CDR3 contains 14 residues. The trim removed 1 base at V and 9 bases at J, leaving 8 bases unmatched. Germline loops: CDR1 GTSNPN, CDR2 SVGIG (reference sequence). PCR was performed using 60 Vbeta and 13 Jbeta primers. Assay used: immunoSEQ multiplex PCR; TCRdb lists only in-frame clones, some missing. The sample contains about 64,000 clones, around four fifths of which appear only once. Study outcomes and limitations: Within a later analysis, the majority of CMV-associated TCR beta chains appeared HLA-restricted. The study labeled more than 150 TCR beta chains cytomegalovirus-associated.

The chain couples TRBV30 to TRBJ1-5; TRBD1 matches at 8 bases. The sequence derives from a male donor in good health and CMV-seropositive. Sequencing used PBMCs. The CDR3 reads CAWSERAGGTPQHF. DNA of the CDR3: TGTGCCTGGAGTGAGAGGGCAGGGGGCACGCCCCAGCATTTT.